Listed below are T cell receptor beta chains from one sample, sequenced in a study of response to subunit inactivated influenza vaccine. MiXCR was run by TCRdb on the RT-PCR reads, yielding one entry per CDR3 protein. The sample has about 540,000 distinct CDR3 sequences, roughly a quarter seen once; the top ten hold 2.5% to 3.5%. The data also belong to a second study, concerning T cells expressing NK-cell markers.

Here the sequenced sample was CD4+ T cells sorted from PBMCs, taken 11 to 12 days after vaccination. These receptors were collected from a man aged 50 to 59 who received an inactivated influenza vaccine. Each CDR3 is given with its conserved first and last residue. D genes are given only for firm matches. For some rows the clone size is stated as once, few or many, or as a class when expanded; others skip it.

>TRBD1|TRBJ2-2|-|TRBV7-2
TGTGCCAGCAGCGAGTGGCACAGGGGGCCCGCCGGGGAGCTGTTTTTT
CASSEWHRGPAGELFF
>-|TRBJ2-7|-|TRBV20-1
TGCAGTGCTAGACATATAGCGTTAGAGCAGTACTTC
CSARHIALEQYF
>-|TRBJ2-3|few|TRBV10-3
TGTGCCATCCGCGGGGAGGTGGCAGATACGCAGTATTTT
CAIRGEVADTQYF
>-|TRBJ1-1|-|TRBV20-1
TGCAGTGCTCCTGGACGGGTGTATACTGAAGCTTTCTTT
CSAPGRVYTEAFF
>TRBD1|TRBJ2-5|-|TRBV28
TGTGCCAGGCCACAGGGGGGTCAAGAGACCCAGTACTTC
CARPQGGQETQYF
>-|TRBJ2-1|-|TRBV19
TGTGCCAGTAGTAACTTCATCCGACAAATCCTCAATGAGCAGTTCTTC
CASSNFIRQILNEQFF
>TRBD1|TRBJ1-4|-|TRBV2
TGTGCCAGCAGGACGGACAGGGTCTATGAAAAACTGTTTTTT
CASRTDRVYEKLFF
>-|TRBJ2-1|-|TRBV5-1
TGCGCCAGCAGCTTAGACCGGGAAAACCAGTTCTTC
CASSLDRENQFF
>TRBD2|TRBJ2-7|-|TRBV27
TGTGCCAGCAGTTTATCTTGGACTAGCGGGTTCTACGAGCAGTACTTC
CASSLSWTSGFYEQYF
>-|TRBJ1-1|-|TRBV19
TGTGCCAGCCAGTCTACAGGGATTTTAGACACTGAAGCTTTCTTT
CASQSTGILDTEAFF
>TRBD1|TRBJ1-1|-|TRBV20-1
TGCAGTGCTTGCAGGACAGGGAACACTGAAGCTTTCTTT
CSACRTGNTEAFF
>-|TRBJ2-5|few|TRBV10-3
TGTGCCATCAGTGAGGGGAGGAAAGAGACCCAGTACTTC
CAISEGRKETQYF
>TRBD2|TRBJ2-5|-|TRBV10-3
TGTGCCATCGCGGCTAGCGGGGAGATCCAGTACTTC
CAIAASGEIQYF
>TRBD2|TRBJ2-2|few|TRBV9
TGTGCCAGCAGCGTAATTAGTAGCGGGAGTATCGGGGAGCTGTTTTTT
CASSVISSGSIGELFF
>TRBD2|TRBJ2-7|-|TRBV18
TGTGCCAGCTCACCACCGAGGACTGGGACTAGCGGGAGCCGGCGATCAAACGAGCAGTACTTC
CASSPPRTGTSGSRRSNEQYF
>-|TRBJ1-4|-|TRBV30
TGTGCCTGGAGGCCTGCGACAGGAAAACTGTTTTTT
CAWRPATGKLFF
>TRBD2|TRBJ2-1|-|TRBV20-1
TGCAGTGCTAGTCTATCTAGCGGCTATGACAATGAGCAGTTCTTC
CSASLSSGYDNEQFF
>TRBD2|TRBJ2-5|-|TRBV20-1
TGCAGTGAAAGGACTAGCTCCCGGGAGACCCAGTACTTC
CSERTSSRETQYF
>-|TRBJ2-1|-|TRBV28
TGTGCCAGCAGTCCCCCTTGGGGCAGGGGGAGGTACAATGAGCAGTTCTTC
CASSPPWGRGRYNEQFF
>TRBD1|TRBJ2-7|-|TRBV7-9
TGTGCCAGCAGCGCCCAGACAGGGGGCTACGAGCAGTACTTC
CASSAQTGGYEQYF
>TRBD1|TRBJ2-1|-|TRBV7-9
TGTGCCAGCAGCTTAGGGACAGGGCACTACAATGAGCAGTTCTTC
CASSLGTGHYNEQFF
>TRBD1|TRBJ1-5|-|TRBV29-1
TGCAGCGTAAGGACAGGGGATCAGCCCCAGCATTTT
CSVRTGDQPQHF
>TRBD1|TRBJ1-1|-|TRBV20-1
TGCAGTGCTAGAGGACAGGGTTATATGAACACTGAAGCTTTCTTT
CSARGQGYMNTEAFF
>-|TRBJ2-7|few|TRBV7-2
TGTGCCAGCAGCTTCACAGTTGGGATCTACGAGCAGTACTTC
CASSFTVGIYEQYF
>-|TRBJ2-1|-|TRBV5-1
TGCGCCAGCAGCTTTAAGGACCGCAATGAGCAGTTCTTC
CASSFKDRNEQFF
>-|TRBJ1-4|-|TRBV29-1
TGCAGCGGCCGAATGACAGCAACTAATGAAAAACTGTTTTTT
CSGRMTATNEKLFF
>-|TRBJ2-3|-|TRBV6-1
TGTGCCAGCAGAGCGGGACAAATCACAGATACGCAGTATTTT
CASRAGQITDTQYF
>-|TRBJ2-7|-|TRBV20-1
TGCAGTGCCAACATTCGGCTCTACGAGCAGTACTTC
CSANIRLYEQYF
>TRBD2|TRBJ2-7|-|TRBV5-1
TGCGCCAGCAGCTCGATTAGCGGGGGGTCCTACGAGCAGTACTTC
CASSSISGGSYEQYF
>-|TRBJ2-1|few|TRBV7-6
TGTGCCAGCAGCACGAGCCTTGAGCAGTTCTTC
CASSTSLEQFF
>-|TRBJ2-1|-|TRBV28
TGTGCCACCAGAAGGGGTACCTCCTACAATGAGCAGTTCTTC
CATRRGTSYNEQFF
>-|TRBJ1-5|-|TRBV20-1
TGCAGTGCTAGGTCCCAGGTCAATCAGCCCCAGCATTTT
CSARSQVNQPQHF
>-|TRBJ2-4|few|TRBV5-1
TGCGCCAGCAGCTTGGAGGGCGGGCAACTAGCCAAAAACATTCAGTACTTC
CASSLEGGQLAKNIQYF
>-|TRBJ1-1|many|TRBV18
TGTGCCAGCTTTCCGAGTACCGGGACGCTCACTGAAGCTTTCTTT
CASFPSTGTLTEAFF
>-|TRBJ2-5|few|TRBV30
TGTGCCTGGAGTGTAGGGTCATTCCAGTACTTC
CAWSVGSFQYF
>-|TRBJ2-5|once|TRBV7-9
TGTGCCAGCAGCTTAGAGGCGAAGACCCAGTACTTC
CASSLEAKTQYF
>TRBD2|TRBJ2-6|few|TRBV25-1
TGTGCCAGCAGTGGACTAGCGCCCCTGGGAGGGGCCAACGTCCTGACTTTC
CASSGLAPLGGANVLTF
>-|TRBJ1-1|few|TRBV5-1
TGCGCCAGCAGCAATGCCGCGATGGGGGGTGCAGCTTTCTTT
CASSNAAMGGAAFF
>-|TRBJ2-4|many|TRBV7-2
TGTGCCAGCAGCTTGATGGGGGGCGAAAACATTCAGTACTTC
CASSLMGGENIQYF
>TRBD1|TRBJ1-2|few|TRBV15
TGTGCCACCAAGACAGGGGCGGGTGGCTACACCTTC
CATKTGAGGYTF
>-|TRBJ1-2|-|TRBV7-2
TGTGCCAGCAGAGCAAACGCCCGGTTACAAGGTTATGGCTACACCTTC
CASRANARLQGYGYTF